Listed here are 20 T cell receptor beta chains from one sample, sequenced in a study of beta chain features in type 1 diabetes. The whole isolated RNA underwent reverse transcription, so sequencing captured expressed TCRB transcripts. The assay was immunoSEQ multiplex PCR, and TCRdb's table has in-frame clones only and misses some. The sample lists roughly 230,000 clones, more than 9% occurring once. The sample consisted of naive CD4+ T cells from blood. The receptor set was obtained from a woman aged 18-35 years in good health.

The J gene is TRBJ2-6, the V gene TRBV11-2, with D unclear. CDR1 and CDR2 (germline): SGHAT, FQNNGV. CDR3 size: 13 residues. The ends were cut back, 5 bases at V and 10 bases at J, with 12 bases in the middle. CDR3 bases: TGTGCCAGCAGCCTAACACGGGTGAACGTCCTGACTTTC. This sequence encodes CASSLTRVNVLTF.

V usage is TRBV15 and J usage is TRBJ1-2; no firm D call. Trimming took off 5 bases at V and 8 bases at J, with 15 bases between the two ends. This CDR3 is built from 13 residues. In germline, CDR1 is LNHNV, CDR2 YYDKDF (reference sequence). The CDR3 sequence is CATSPPSGSGYTF. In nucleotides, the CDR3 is TGTGCCACCAGCCCCCCCTCGGGGTCAGGCTACACCTTC.

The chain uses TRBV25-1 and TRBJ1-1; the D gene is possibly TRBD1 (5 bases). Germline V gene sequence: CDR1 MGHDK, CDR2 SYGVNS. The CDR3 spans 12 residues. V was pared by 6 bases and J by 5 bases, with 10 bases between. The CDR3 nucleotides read TGTGCCAGCAGCACGGGGGGTACTGAAGCTTTCTTT. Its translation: CASSTGGTEAFF.

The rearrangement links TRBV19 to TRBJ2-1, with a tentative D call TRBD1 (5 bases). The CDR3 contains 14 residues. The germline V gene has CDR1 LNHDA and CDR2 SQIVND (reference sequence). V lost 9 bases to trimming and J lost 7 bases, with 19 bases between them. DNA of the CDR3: TGTGCCAGCTTGGACCAGGGTGGTAGGAATGAGCAGTTCTTC. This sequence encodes CASLDQGGRNEQFF.

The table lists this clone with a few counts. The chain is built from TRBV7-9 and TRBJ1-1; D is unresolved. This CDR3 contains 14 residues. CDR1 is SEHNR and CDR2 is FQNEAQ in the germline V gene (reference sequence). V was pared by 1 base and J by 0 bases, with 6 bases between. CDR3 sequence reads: CASSLVQMNTEAFF. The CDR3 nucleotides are TGTGCCAGCAGCTTAGTTCAGATGAACACTGAAGCTTTCTTT.

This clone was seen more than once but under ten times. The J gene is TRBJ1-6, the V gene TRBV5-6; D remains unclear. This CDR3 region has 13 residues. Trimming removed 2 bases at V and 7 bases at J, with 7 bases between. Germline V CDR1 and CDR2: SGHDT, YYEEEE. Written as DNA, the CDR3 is TGTGCCAGCAGCTTTGTAGAGAATTCACCCCTCCACTTT. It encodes CASSFVENSPLHF.

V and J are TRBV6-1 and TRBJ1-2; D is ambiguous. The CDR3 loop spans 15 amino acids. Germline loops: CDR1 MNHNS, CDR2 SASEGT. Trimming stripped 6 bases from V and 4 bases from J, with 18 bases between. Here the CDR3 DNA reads TGTGCCAGCAGCGCCACAGAAACCCAAGCCTATGGCTACACCTTC. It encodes CASSATETQAYGYTF.

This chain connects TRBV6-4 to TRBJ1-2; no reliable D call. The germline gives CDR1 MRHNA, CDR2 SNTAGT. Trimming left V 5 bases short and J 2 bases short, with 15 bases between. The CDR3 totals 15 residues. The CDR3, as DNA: TGTGCCAGCAGTCTCGGTACACTGACAAACTATGGCTACACCTTC. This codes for CASSLGTLTNYGYTF.

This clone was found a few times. As DNA, the CDR3 is TGTGCCAGCAGCTTAGGAGTAGGACTAGCGGGAGGGTCGACCCAGTACTTC. It yields the protein CASSLGVGLAGGSTQYF. V is TRBV11-2 and J is TRBJ2-5; the match to TRBD2 covers 15 bases. Losses at the gene ends were 1 base for V and 7 bases for J; bases not matched to a gene: 7. The germline CDR1 and CDR2 sequences are SGHAT and FQNNGV. The CDR3 contains 17 residues.

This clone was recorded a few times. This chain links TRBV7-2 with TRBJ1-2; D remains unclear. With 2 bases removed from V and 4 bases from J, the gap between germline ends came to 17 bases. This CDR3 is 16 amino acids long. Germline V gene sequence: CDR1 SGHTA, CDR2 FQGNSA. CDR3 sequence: CASSLYPGGGSYGYTF. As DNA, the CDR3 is TGTGCCAGCAGCTTATACCCGGGTGGAGGAAGCTATGGCTACACCTTC.

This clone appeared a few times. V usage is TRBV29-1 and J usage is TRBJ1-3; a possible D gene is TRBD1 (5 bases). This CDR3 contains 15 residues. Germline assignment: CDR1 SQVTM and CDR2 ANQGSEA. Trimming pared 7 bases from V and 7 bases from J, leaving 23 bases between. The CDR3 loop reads CSAAHGGISRNTIYF. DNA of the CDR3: TGCAGCGCAGCCCACGGGGGAATCAGCCGGAACACCATATATTTT.

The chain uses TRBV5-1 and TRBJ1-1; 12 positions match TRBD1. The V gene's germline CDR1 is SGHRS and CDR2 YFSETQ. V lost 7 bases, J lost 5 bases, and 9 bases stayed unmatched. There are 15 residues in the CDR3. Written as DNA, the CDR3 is TGCGCCAGCGTGGGGGGGACAGGGGGCATGACTGAAGCTTTCTTT. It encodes CASVGGTGGMTEAFF. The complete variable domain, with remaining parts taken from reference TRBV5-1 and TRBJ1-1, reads KAGVTQTPRYLIKTRGQQVTLSCSPISGHRSVSWYQQTPGQGLQFLFEYFSETQRNKGNFPGRFSGRQFSNSRSEMNVSTLELGDSALYLCASVGGTGGMTEAFFGQGTRLTVV.

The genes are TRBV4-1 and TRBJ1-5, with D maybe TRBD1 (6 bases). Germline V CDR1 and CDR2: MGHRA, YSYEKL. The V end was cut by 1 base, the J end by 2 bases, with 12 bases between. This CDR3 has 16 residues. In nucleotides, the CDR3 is TGCGCCAGCAGCCAAGGGGCGGGGGCTGGCAATCAGCCCCAGCATTTT. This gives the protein CASSQGAGAGNQPQHF.

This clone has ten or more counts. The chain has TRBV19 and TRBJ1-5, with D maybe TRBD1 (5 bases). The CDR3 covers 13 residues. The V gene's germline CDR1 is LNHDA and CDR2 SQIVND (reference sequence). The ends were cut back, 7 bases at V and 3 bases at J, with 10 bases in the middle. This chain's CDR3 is CASIDRYNQPQHF. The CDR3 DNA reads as TGTGCCAGTATTGACAGATACAATCAGCCCCAGCATTTT.

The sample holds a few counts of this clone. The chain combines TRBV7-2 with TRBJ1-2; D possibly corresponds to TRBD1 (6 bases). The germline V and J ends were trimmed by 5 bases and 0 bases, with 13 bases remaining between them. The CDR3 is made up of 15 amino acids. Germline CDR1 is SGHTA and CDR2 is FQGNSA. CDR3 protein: CASSPGGRPNYGYTF. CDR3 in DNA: TGTGCCAGCAGCCCTGGGGGCCGACCTAACTATGGCTACACCTTC.

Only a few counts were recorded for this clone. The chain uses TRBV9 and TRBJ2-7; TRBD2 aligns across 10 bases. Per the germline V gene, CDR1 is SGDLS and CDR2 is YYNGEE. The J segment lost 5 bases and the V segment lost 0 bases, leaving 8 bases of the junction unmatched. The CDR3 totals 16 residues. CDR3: CASSVGLAGVEHEQYF. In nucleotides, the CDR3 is TGTGCCAGCAGCGTAGGTCTAGCGGGAGTTGAGCACGAGCAGTACTTC. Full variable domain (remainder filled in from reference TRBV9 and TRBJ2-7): DSGVTQTPKHLITATGQRVTLRCSPRSGDLSVYWYQQSLDQGLQFLIQYYNGEERAKGNILERFSAQQFPDLHSELNLSSLELGDSALYFCASSVGLAGVEHEQYFGPGTRLTVT.

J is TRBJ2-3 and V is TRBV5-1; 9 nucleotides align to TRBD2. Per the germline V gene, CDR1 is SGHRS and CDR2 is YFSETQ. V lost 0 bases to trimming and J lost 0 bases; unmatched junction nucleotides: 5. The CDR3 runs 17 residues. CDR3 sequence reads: CASSLVPSGTSTDTQYF. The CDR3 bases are TGCGCCAGCAGCTTGGTGCCTAGCGGGACTAGCACAGATACGCAGTATTTT.

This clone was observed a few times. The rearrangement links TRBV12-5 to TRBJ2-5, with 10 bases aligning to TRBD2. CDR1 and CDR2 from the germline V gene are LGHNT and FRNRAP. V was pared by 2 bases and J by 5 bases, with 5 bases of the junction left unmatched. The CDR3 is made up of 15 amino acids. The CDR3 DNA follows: TGTGCTAGTGGTTTGCTAGCGGGGGTTGGTGAGACCCAGTACTTC. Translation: CASGLLAGVGETQYF.

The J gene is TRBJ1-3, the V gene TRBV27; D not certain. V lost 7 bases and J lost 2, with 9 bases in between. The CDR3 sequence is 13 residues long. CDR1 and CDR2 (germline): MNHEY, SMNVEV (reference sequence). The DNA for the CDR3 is TGTGCCAGCATTTCGTCTACTGGAAACACCATATATTTT. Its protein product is CASISSTGNTIYF.

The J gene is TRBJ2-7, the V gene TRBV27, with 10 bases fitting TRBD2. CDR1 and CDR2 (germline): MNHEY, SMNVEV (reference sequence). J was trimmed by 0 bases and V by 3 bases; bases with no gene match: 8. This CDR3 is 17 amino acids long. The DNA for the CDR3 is TGTGCCAGCAGTTTCGTGGCTAGCGGGAGATTCTCCTACGAGCAGTACTTC. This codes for CASSFVASGRFSYEQYF.